These 24 T cell receptor beta chains came from one sample sequenced in a study of TIL therapy for anti-PD-1-resistant metastatic lung cancer. Sequencing used immunoSEQ v3. The table came from immunoSEQ multiplex PCR; TCRdb's copy has only in-frame clones and leaves some out. The table lists approximately 20,000 clones, about four fifths of them singletons. As for time point: pre-treatment sample, taken before nivolumab and TIL therapy. Source: blood, taken at baseline. The receptors stem from a person between 30 and 79 years old with non-small cell lung cancer.

The CDR3 region has the DNA TGTGCCAGCAGCTTGTCCGACCAGCCCTCCTACGAGCAGTACTTC. Translation gives CASSLSDQPSYEQYF. The chain joins TRBV5-5 to TRBJ2-7; D is undetermined. This CDR3 contains 15 residues. Germline V gives CDR1 SGHKS, CDR2 YYEKEE (reference sequence). Trimming pared 1 base from V and 0 bases from J, leaving 11 bases between.

V and J are TRBV10-2 and TRBJ1-2, with 7 positions matching TRBD1. The CDR3 consists of 17 residues. V lost 4 bases, J lost 4 bases, and 15 bases stayed unmatched. Germline CDR1 and CDR2: WSHSY and SAAADI. The CDR3 protein is CASSGMIETGLSYGYTF. CDR3 sequence (DNA): TGCGCCAGCAGTGGGATGATTGAGACAGGGTTAAGCTATGGCTACACCTTC.

The gene calls are TRBV5-1 and TRBJ1-1, with D perhaps matching TRBD1 (5 bases). The CDR3 has 16 residues. The germline V and J ends were trimmed by 0 bases and 0 bases, with 12 bases remaining between them. Per germline, CDR1 SGHRS and CDR2 YFSETQ. The CDR3: CASSLEGTGMNTEAFF. The CDR3, as DNA: TGCGCCAGCAGCTTGGAAGGGACGGGGATGAACACTGAAGCTTTCTTT.

The genes are TRBV6-4 and TRBJ2-1; TRBD2 matches 7 bases. Germline assignment: CDR1 MRHNA and CDR2 SNTAGT. V lost 4 bases to trimming and J lost 3 bases; unmatched junction nucleotides: 3. The length of the CDR3 is 14 residues. CDR3 region: CASSVRGDYNEQFF. The CDR3 DNA sequence: TGTGCCAGCAGTGTACGGGGGGACTACAATGAGCAGTTCTTC.

There are a few counts of this clone. This rearrangement joins TRBV15 to TRBJ2-3, with TRBD2 as a possible D gene (6 bases). Trimming cost V 6 bases and J 2 bases, with 24 bases left between them. Germline CDR1 LNHNV, CDR2 YYDKDF (reference sequence). This CDR3 region has 18 residues. In nucleotides, the CDR3 is TGTGCCACCAGGATGGGGACTCTTAATCTAGCGTCCACAGATACGCAGTATTTT. Protein sequence: CATRMGTLNLASTDTQYF.

The V gene is TRBV6-5, the J gene TRBJ2-5, with TRBD2 identical over 7 bases. The CDR3 is 15 amino acids. The V segment lost 9 bases and the J segment 5 bases; nucleotides outside the gene matches: 15. Germline CDR1 and CDR2: MNHEY and SVGAGI. As DNA, the CDR3 is TGTGCCAGTCGGGGCAGCGGGGCTTTTCGGGAGACCCAGTACTTC. It encodes CASRGSGAFRETQYF.

The CDR3 region has the DNA TGTGCCAGCAGCTCCTTCCCGGGACAGTCGGCCAATCAGCCCCAGCATTTT. Residues: CASSSFPGQSANQPQHF. The J gene is TRBJ1-5, the V gene TRBV7-2, with 7 bases that match TRBD1. Germline lookup yields CDR1 SGHTA and CDR2 FQGNSA. Trimming cost V 4 bases and J 3 bases; bases outside gene matches: 12. There are 17 residues in the CDR3.

The chain couples TRBV7-8 to TRBJ1-2; a weak D match, TRBD1 (6 bases). Trimming stripped 3 bases from V and 7 bases from J, with 18 bases between. Germline V gene sequence: CDR1 SGHVS, CDR2 FQNEAQ. The CDR3 has 15 residues. CDR3 residues: CASSFPWGARSGYTF. The CDR3 region has the DNA TGTGCCAGCAGCTTCCCTTGGGGGGCGCGAAGTGGCTACACCTTC.

V usage is TRBV28 and J usage is TRBJ1-3; no clear D. V was cut by 2 bases and J by 0 bases, with 8 bases left in between. The germline CDR1 and CDR2 sequences are MDHEN and SYDVKM. The CDR3 runs to 15 residues. CDR3 in DNA: TGTGCCAGCAGTTTACTGGGTAACTCTGGAAACACCATATATTTT. Residues: CASSLLGNSGNTIYF.

V and J are TRBV10-2 and TRBJ2-2; D call uncertain. The germline CDR1 and CDR2 sequences are WSHSY and SAAADI. This CDR3 spans 11 amino acids. The V gene lost 10 bases and the J gene lost 7 bases, with 10 bases spanning the gap. In DNA, the CDR3 is TGCGCCACCCCGAGCGACGGGGAGCTGTTTTTT. It yields the protein CATPSDGELFF.

This chain connects TRBV19 to TRBJ1-6; D uncertain. This CDR3 spans 14 amino acids. CDR1 LNHDA and CDR2 SQIVND come from the germline V gene (reference sequence). V was shortened by 0 bases and J by 4 bases, with 4 bases between the two germline ends. The CDR3 DNA is TGTGCCAGTAGTATAGAGGGATATAATTCACCCCTCCACTTT. It encodes CASSIEGYNSPLHF.

The chain employs TRBV28 and TRBJ2-1; D gene ambiguous. The germline V gene has CDR1 MDHEN and CDR2 SYDVKM. There are 12 residues in the CDR3. Deletions cut 2 bases from V and 5 bases from J, with 4 bases between. The CDR3 DNA reads as TGTGCCAGCAGTTTAAAGGACAATGAGCAGTTCTTC. This gives the protein CASSLKDNEQFF. The full variable domain, with the rest looked up from reference TRBV28 and TRBJ2-1, is DVKVTQSSRYLVKRTGEKVFLECVQDMDHENMFWYRQDPGLGLRLIYFSYDVKMKEKGDIPEGYSVSREKKERFSLILESASTNQTSMYLCASSLKDNEQFFGPGTRLTVL.

CDR3 amino acids: CASSPVSAIGTGELFF. The CDR3 bases are TGCGCCAGCAGTCCGGTATCCGCTATCGGCACCGGGGAGCTGTTTTTT. The chain combines TRBV23-1 with TRBJ2-2, with no clear D. TRBV23-1 is sorted into the ORF group, with uncertain function. CDR3 length equals 16 residues. V shed 4 bases and J shed 4 bases, with 16 bases lying between them.

The CDR3 sequence: CSVPNPRLRGVEQFF. For the CDR3, the DNA is TGCAGCGTACCCAACCCCCGGTTGCGTGGGGTAGAGCAGTTCTTC. V and J are TRBV29-1 and TRBJ2-1; the D is unclear. This CDR3 spans 15 amino acids. Germline V CDR1 and CDR2: SQVTM, ANQGSEA. Between the trimmed V and J ends, which lost 6 bases and 10 bases, there was a span of 25 bases.

This rearrangement joins TRBV19 to TRBJ1-2; 7 bases map to TRBD1. J was trimmed by 3 bases and V by 6 bases; bases with no gene match: 4. The CDR3 sequence is 13 residues long. The V gene's germline CDR1 is LNHDA and CDR2 SQIVND (reference sequence). In nucleotides, the CDR3 is TGTGCCAGTAGCCCGACAGGGCACTATGGCTACACCTTC. Its protein is CASSPTGHYGYTF.

The chain recombines TRBV30 with TRBJ1-2, with D possibly TRBD1 on 6 matching bases. Germline V gene data show CDR1 as GTSNPN and CDR2 as SVGIG (reference sequence). With 3 bases removed from V and 8 bases from J, the gap between germline ends came to 19 bases. This CDR3 region has 14 residues. This CDR3 is CAWRALTGIGGYTF. CDR3 nucleotide sequence: TGTGCCTGGAGGGCCCTTACAGGGATTGGGGGCTACACCTTC.

This clone was picked up a small number of times. J is TRBJ2-7 and V is TRBV19; 9 bases align to TRBD1. This CDR3 comprises 15 residues. Per germline, CDR1 LNHDA and CDR2 SQIVND (reference sequence). With V trimmed by 3 bases and J by 6 bases, 9 bases remained unmatched. CDR3 sequence: CASSMVTPGQGEQYF. DNA for the CDR3: TGTGCCAGTAGTATGGTAACCCCGGGACAGGGCGAGCAGTACTTC.

The gene calls are TRBV18 and TRBJ1-5; a weak D match, TRBD1 (6 bases). V lost 2 bases to trimming and J lost 5 bases, with 7 bases between them. Germline V gene data show CDR1 as KGHSH and CDR2 as LQKENI. The length of the CDR3 is 13 residues. This CDR3 is CASSPNRDQPQHF. CDR3 bases: TGTGCCAGCTCACCAAACAGGGATCAGCCCCAGCATTTT.

The CDR3 DNA follows: TGCGCCAGCAGCCAAGACCCCGGGACTAGTAGCACAGATACGCAGTATTTT. This encodes CASSQDPGTSSTDTQYF. V usage is TRBV4-1 and J usage is TRBJ2-3; TRBD2 matches at 8 bases. The CDR3 totals 17 residues. Germline lookup yields CDR1 MGHRA and CDR2 YSYEKL. Unmatched junction bases numbered 5, after V lost 0 bases and J lost 0 bases.

This sequence joins TRBV21-1 and TRBJ2-3; the table's D call, TRBD2, was not checked against the DNA. TRBV21-1 is a listed pseudogene. CDR3 length: 13 amino acids. As DNA, the CDR3 is TGTGCCAGCAGCTCCCCTAGCACAGATACGCAGTATTTT. Its protein product is CASSSPSTDTQYF.

The rearrangement uses TRBV25-1 and TRBJ2-7; D unclear. Germline values: CDR1 MGHDK, CDR2 SYGVNS. Trimming stripped 0 bases from V and 0 bases from J, with 9 bases between. The CDR3 runs to 15 residues. CDR3 coding DNA: TGTGCCAGCAGTGAATACAGCCGAAGCTCCTACGAGCAGTACTTC. This encodes CASSEYSRSSYEQYF.

J is TRBJ1-3 and V is TRBV2; no definite D call. The CDR3 is made up of 15 amino acids. V was cut by 3 bases and J by 0 bases, with 9 bases left in between. Germline-derived CDR1 and CDR2 are SNHLY and FYNNEI. This chain's CDR3 is CASSEEATSGNTIYF. CDR3 DNA: TGTGCCAGCAGTGAGGAGGCCACCTCTGGAAACACCATATATTTT.

The chain links TRBV7-3 to TRBJ2-3; D unresolved. Germline CDR1 is SGHTA and CDR2 is FQGTGA. The CDR3 runs to 16 residues. The ends were cut back, 0 bases at V and 4 bases at J, with 14 bases in the middle. CDR3 nucleotides: TGTGCCAGCAGCTTAACATCAACCGGGCGAGCAGATACGCAGTATTTT. Amino acids: CASSLTSTGRADTQYF.

The chain employs TRBV7-2 and TRBJ2-1; no firm D call. The CDR3 contains 16 residues. V was pared by 1 base and J by 0 bases, with 10 bases between. Per germline, CDR1 SGHTA and CDR2 FQGNSA. The CDR3 loop reads CASSLDSASSYNEQFF. Written as DNA, the CDR3 is TGTGCCAGCAGCTTAGACAGCGCAAGCTCCTACAATGAGCAGTTCTTC.